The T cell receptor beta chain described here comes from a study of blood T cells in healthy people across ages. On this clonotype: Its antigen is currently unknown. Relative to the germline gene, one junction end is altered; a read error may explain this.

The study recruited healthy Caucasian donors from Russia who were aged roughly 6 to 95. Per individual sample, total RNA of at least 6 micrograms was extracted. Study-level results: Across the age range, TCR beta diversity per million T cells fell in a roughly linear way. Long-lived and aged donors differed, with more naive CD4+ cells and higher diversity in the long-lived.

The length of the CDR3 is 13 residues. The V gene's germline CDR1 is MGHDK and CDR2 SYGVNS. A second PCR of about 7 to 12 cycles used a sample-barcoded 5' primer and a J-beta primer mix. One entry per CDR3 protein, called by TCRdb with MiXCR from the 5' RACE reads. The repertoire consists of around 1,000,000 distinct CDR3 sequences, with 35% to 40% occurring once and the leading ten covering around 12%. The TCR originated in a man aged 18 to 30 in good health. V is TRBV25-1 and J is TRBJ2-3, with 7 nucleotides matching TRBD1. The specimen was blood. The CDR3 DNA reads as TGTGCCAGCAGTCTTTTAGGGACAGATAGGCAGTATTTT. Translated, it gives CASSLLGTDRQYF.